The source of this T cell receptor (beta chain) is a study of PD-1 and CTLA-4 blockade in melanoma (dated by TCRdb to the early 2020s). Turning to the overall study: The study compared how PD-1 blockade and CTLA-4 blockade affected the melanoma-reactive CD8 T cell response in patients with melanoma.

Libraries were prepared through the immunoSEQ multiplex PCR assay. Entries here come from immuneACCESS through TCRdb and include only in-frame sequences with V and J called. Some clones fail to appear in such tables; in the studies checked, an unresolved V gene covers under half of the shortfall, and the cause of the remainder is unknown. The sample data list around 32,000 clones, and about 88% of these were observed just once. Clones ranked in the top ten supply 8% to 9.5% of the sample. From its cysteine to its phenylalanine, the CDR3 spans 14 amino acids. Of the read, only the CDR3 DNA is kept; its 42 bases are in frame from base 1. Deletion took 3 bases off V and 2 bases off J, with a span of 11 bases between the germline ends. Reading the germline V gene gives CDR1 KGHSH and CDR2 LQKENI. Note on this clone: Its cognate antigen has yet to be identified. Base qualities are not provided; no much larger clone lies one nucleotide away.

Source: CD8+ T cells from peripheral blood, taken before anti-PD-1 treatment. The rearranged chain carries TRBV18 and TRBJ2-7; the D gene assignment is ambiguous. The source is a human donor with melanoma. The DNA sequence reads TGTGCCAGCTCACCGGATTACGACGCCTACGAGCAGTACTTC. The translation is CASSPDYDAYEQYF.